This TCR beta chain was identified during a study of blood T cells in healthy people across ages. The CDR3 loop spans 18 amino acids. Losses at the gene ends were 5 bases for V and 9 bases for J; bases not matched to a gene: 20. Germline CDR1 is LGHNA and CDR2 is YSLEER. For the second PCR, which ran for about 6 to 11 cycles, a sample-barcoded 5' primer and a J-beta primer mix were used. TCRdb re-called the 5' RACE reads through MiXCR, storing one row per CDR3 protein. The table shows roughly 800,000 distinct CDR3 sequences, with about 62% occurring only once. The sample was blood. The chain uses TRBV4-3 and TRBJ2-1; 9 nucleotides line up with TRBD2. The receptor comes from a man aged 25 to 40 in good health. This chain's CDR3 is CASSNSLFSGSVGGEQFF. DNA for the CDR3: TGCGCCAGCAGCAACTCCCTATTTAGCGGGAGCGTCGGGGGTGAGCAGTTCTTC.